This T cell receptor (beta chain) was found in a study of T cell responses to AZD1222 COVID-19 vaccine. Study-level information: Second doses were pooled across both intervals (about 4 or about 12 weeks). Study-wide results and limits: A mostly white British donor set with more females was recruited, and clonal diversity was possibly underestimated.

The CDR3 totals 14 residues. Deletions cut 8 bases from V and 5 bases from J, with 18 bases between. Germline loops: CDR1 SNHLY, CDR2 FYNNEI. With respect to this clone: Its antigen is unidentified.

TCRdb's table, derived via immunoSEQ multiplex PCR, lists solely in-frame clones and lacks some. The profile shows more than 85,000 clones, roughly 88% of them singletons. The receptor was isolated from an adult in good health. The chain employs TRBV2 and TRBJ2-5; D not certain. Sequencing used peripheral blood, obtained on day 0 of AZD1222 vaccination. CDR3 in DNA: TGTGCCAGCTCCCGTAGATCCCGAGCGGAGACCCAGTACTTC. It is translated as CASSRRSRAETQYF.